The TCR beta chain under discussion was sequenced for a study of shared clonotypes between healthy human individuals. Overall study context: Ranging from 18 to 49 in age, donors were a couple of women and a few men. Used for every donor were three CD4 naive, three CD4 memory, two CD8 naive and one CD8 memory plate.

Genomic DNA per cell subset filled all wells of several immunoSEQ plates. Profiled with immunoSEQ multiplex PCR; TCRdb holds only in-frame clones, not every one. The sample contains about 2.4 million clones, approximately 93% of which appear only once. Study-wide findings and caveats: Of the naive CD4 clonotypes, approximately 5% were shared across a few donors.

About this clone: No antigen is known for it.

The germline V gene encodes CDR1 SGHNT and CDR2 YYREEE (reference sequence). The CDR3 sequence is 15 residues long. Trimming stripped 2 bases from V and 4 bases from J, with 16 bases between. The chain joins TRBV5-4 to TRBJ2-7; D might be TRBD1 (6 bases). This receptor was identified in a man aged 18 to 30 in good health. Some clones in this sample may be carry-over from other donors' samples. The sequenced sample consisted of naive CD4+ T cells from PBMCs. This sample's subset: CD45RA+ positively selected. The CDR3 DNA follows: TGTGCCAGCAGCTTTGGGGCGGACAGCACATACGAGCAGTACTTC. Residues: CASSFGADSTYEQYF. Based on the CDR3 plus reference TRBV5-4 and TRBJ2-7, the full variable domain is ETGVTQSPTHLIKTRGQQVTLRCSSQSGHNTVSWYQQALGQGPQFIFQYYREEENGRGNFPPRFSGLQFPNYSSELNVNALELDDSALYLCASSFGADSTYEQYFGPGTRLTVT.